The rows below give T cell receptor beta chains drawn from one sample of a study of tumor-infiltrating lymphocytes in oesophageal squamous cell carcinoma. TCRdb analysed the reads with MiXCR anew, one entry per CDR3 protein. The data show 12,000 or so distinct CDR3 sequences, with around 60% seen just once and under 60% held by the top ten. Material: blood. The receptors were gathered from a female donor with esophageal squamous cell carcinoma. CDR3s include the opening cysteine and the closing phenylalanine or tryptophan. The D gene is left open where the match is weak. Expanded clones get a size class; other rows say once, few or many, or leave the size out.

J,D,size,V,DNA,CDR3
TRBJ1-1,.,.,TRBV7-2,TGTGCCAGCAGCTTAGCGGATGGGTACAGGTCTCCCGCTTTCTTT,CASSLADGYRSPAFF
TRBJ1-1,.,.,TRBV2,TGTGCCAGCAAGAGGCAGACCAACACTGAAGCTTTCTTT,CASKRQTNTEAFF
TRBJ2-2,.,.,TRBV7-6,TGTGCTAGCAGGCGGGCGAACACCGGGGAGCTGTTTTTT,CASRRANTGELFF
TRBJ2-5,TRBD2,many,TRBV7-2,TGTGCCAGCACTTTTACGGGGGGAGAGACCCAGTACTTC,CASTFTGGETQYF
TRBJ2-3,.,.,TRBV6-9,TGTGCCAGCAGGACAGGGAGGTACACAGATACGCAGTATTTT,CASRTGRYTDTQYF
TRBJ2-7,.,medium-sized,TRBV6-6,TGTGCCAGCAGTTACGTCGGCAGGCTTTCCGGACCCCTCGAGCAGTACTTC,CASSYVGRLSGPLEQYF
TRBJ2-5,TRBD2,medium-sized,TRBV11-2,TGTGCCAGCAGCTCCGGCTCGCGGGAGGAGTACTTC,CASSSGSREEYF
TRBJ1-1,.,.,TRBV6-6,TGTGCCAGCAGTTACCCACTCGTAAGTGGGATGAACACTGAAGCTTTCTTT,CASSYPLVSGMNTEAFF
TRBJ2-7,TRBD2,.,TRBV12-3/TRBV12-4,TGTGCCAGCAGTTTCTGGACTAGCGGGAGACTCGAGCAGTACTTC,CASSFWTSGRLEQYF
TRBJ2-5,TRBD1,.,TRBV6-1,TGTGCCAGCAGTTTCCCGGGACAGGGAACATTGCCCCAGTACTTC,CASSFPGQGTLPQYF
TRBJ2-7,.,.,TRBV7-2,TGTGCCAGCAGCCTCCGTTTGGGGGGTGAGCAGTACTTC,CASSLRLGGEQYF
TRBJ2-3,.,few,TRBV6-1,TGTGCCAGCAGTAGGACGGATACTGCTCCAGATACGCAGTATTTT,CASSRTDTAPDTQYF
TRBJ1-5,.,.,TRBV6-1,TGTGCCAGCGCGTCGGGGAGCCAGCCCCAGCATTTT,CASASGSQPQHF
TRBJ2-5,TRBD1,.,TRBV7-7,TGTGCTAGCAGCGAGGGACAGGGGGACCAGGCCCAGTACTTC,CASSEGQGDQAQYF
TRBJ2-3,TRBD2,.,TRBV7-3,TGTGCCAGCAGTTCGAGCGGGGTCCCCGCAGATACGCAGTATTTT,CASSSSGVPADTQYF
TRBJ2-1,TRBD2,few,TRBV6-5,TGTGCCAGCAGTTCGACTAGGAGGGAGGGCAATGAGCAGTTCTTC,CASSSTRREGNEQFF
TRBJ2-6,.,.,TRBV7-6,TGTGCCAGCAGCTCCCCAACAGGGCTCTCTGGGGCCAACGTCCTGACTTTC,CASSSPTGLSGANVLTF
TRBJ2-6,TRBD1,.,TRBV24-1,TGTGCTACCAGTGATTTGCAGAGGGGACCGGGACAGGCACCCTCTGGGGCCAACGTCCTGACTTTC,CATSDLQRGPGQAPSGANVLTF
TRBJ2-7,.,.,TRBV12-3/TRBV12-4,TGTGCCAGCAGTTTCGGCTCAGGGCAGTCCTACGAGCAGTACTTC,CASSFGSGQSYEQYF
TRBJ2-7,TRBD2,.,TRBV6-6,TGTGCCAGCAGTGTGGGACTAGCTATCTACGAGCAGTACTTC,CASSVGLAIYEQYF
TRBJ1-5,TRBD1,.,TRBV10-1,TGTGCCCAAAAGGGACAGGGGGCAATGGGGTCTCAGCCCCAGCATTTT,CAQKGQGAMGSQPQHF
TRBJ2-6,.,few,TRBV7-8,TGTGCCAGCAGCTTGGACAGCTTAAACAACGTCCTGACTTTC,CASSLDSLNNVLTF
TRBJ2-1,TRBD1,few,TRBV7-6,TGTGCCAGCAGCTTATACGCAGGGGGCAATGAGCAGTTCTTC,CASSLYAGGNEQFF
TRBJ2-1,TRBD1,.,TRBV12-3/TRBV12-4,TGTGCCAGCAGTTTACGGAGGACAGGGGGCCTCAATGAGCAGTTCTTC,CASSLRRTGGLNEQFF
TRBJ2-7,TRBD2,many,TRBV4-1,TGCGCCAGCAGCCGCCTTAGCGGGAGTAATGGCGAGCAGTACTTC,CASSRLSGSNGEQYF
TRBJ1-2,.,many,TRBV5-1,TGCGCCAGCAGCTTGGTGTCAGACTATGGCTACACCTTC,CASSLVSDYGYTF
TRBJ2-1,.,once,TRBV7-8,TGTGCCAGCAGCTTCAACCGGAACACTGAAGCTTTCTTC,CASSFNRNTEAFF
TRBJ1-1,.,medium-sized,TRBV7-9,TGTGCCAGCAGCTTAGGAACGGGGAACCTTGAAGCTTTCTTT,CASSLGTGNLEAFF
TRBJ2-6,.,.,TRBV7-3,TGTGCCAGCAGCGATATACTTTCTGGGGCCAACGTCCTGACTTTC,CASSDILSGANVLTF
TRBJ2-1,.,.,TRBV28,TGTGCCAGCAGTTTAAGTAGTCGGGTTTATGGGGAGCAGTACTTT,CASSLSSRVYGEQYF
TRBJ2-1,.,few,TRBV7-9,TGTGCCAGCAGCTTGGACGGACGCTACAATGAGCAGTTCTTC,CASSLDGRYNEQFF
TRBJ2-1,.,.,TRBV7-9,TGTGCCAGCAGCTTCTTCCAGGAGGCTGACAATGAGCAGTTCTTC,CASSFFQEADNEQFF
TRBJ2-7,.,few,TRBV7-3,TGTGCCAGCAGCCCCGGTTACCCCTCCTACGAGCAGTACTTC,CASSPGYPSYEQYF
TRBJ1-2,TRBD1,once,TRBV18,TGTGCCAGCTCACCAAGTTCTCAACAGGGGGCAGGCGGCTACACCTTC,CASSPSSQQGAGGYTF
TRBJ2-7,TRBD2,.,TRBV7-2,TGTGCCAGCAGCTTCGGGACTAGCGGGATCTCCTACGAGCAGTACTTC,CASSFGTSGISYEQYF
TRBJ2-3,TRBD2,.,TRBV7-6,TGTGCCAGCAGCTTAGGGCTAGCGGGAGGGCGTGCAGATACGCAGTATTTT,CASSLGLAGGRADTQYF
TRBJ2-5,.,few,TRBV7-2,TGTGCCAGCAGCTTTACCGGGACCTCTCAAGAGACCCAGTACTTC,CASSFTGTSQETQYF
TRBJ2-5,.,.,TRBV6-1,TGTGCCAGCAGCAACTTCCAGGGAGAACTTGAGACCCAGTACTTC,CASSNFQGELETQYF
TRBJ1-2,.,few,TRBV5-4,TGTGCCAGCAGCTTGGCCCAAGGGGGGGCGCAACCCTATGGCTACACCTTC,CASSLAQGGAQPYGYTF
TRBJ2-7,TRBD2,many,TRBV6-1,TGTGCCAGCAGCGCCCAACTAGCGGGTCGGGAGCAGTACTTC,CASSAQLAGREQYF
TRBJ2-3,.,.,TRBV7-3,TGTGCCAGCAGCCGAACCGGACTGCTTGGCACAGATACGCAGTATTTT,CASSRTGLLGTDTQYF
TRBJ1-5,.,.,TRBV6-1,TGTGCCAGCAGTGAAGACGGGGGGGGGTTCTACAGCTATAGCAATCAGCCCCAGCATTTT,CASSEDGGGFYSYSNQPQHF
TRBJ2-5,.,few,TRBV12-3/TRBV12-4,TGTGCCAGCAGTCCCCTGGGGGGAGAGCAGTACTTC,CASSPLGGEQYF